The 25 T cell receptor beta chains given below trace back to one sample, sequenced in a study of CD4 T cells in relation to SARS-CoV-2 and coronaviruses. Measured with immunoSEQ multiplex PCR; TCRdb has only the in-frame clones, and not every one. The profile shows about 55,000 clones, roughly 89% of them singletons. Before the COVID-19 pandemic, during about 2011-2019, CD4+ T cells were taken from unexposed donors. The specimen was memory CD4+ T cells from PBMCs. The receptors stem from a human donor in good health.

This chain connects TRBV3-1 (or the pseudogene TRBV3-2) to TRBJ2-3; 7 bases map to TRBD2. The CDR3 loop spans 15 amino acids. Germline-derived CDR1 and CDR2 are LGHDT and YNNKEL (reference sequence). Trimming cost V 7 bases and J 2 bases; bases outside gene matches: 9. CDR3 sequence reads: CASTRSGVFTDTQYF. The CDR3 nucleotides are TGTGCCAGCACCAGAAGCGGGGTTTTCACAGATACGCAGTATTTT.

The V gene is TRBV27, the J gene TRBJ2-2, with TRBD2 matching 10 bases. This CDR3 is 13 amino acids long. V trimming: 8 bases; J trimming: 10 bases; junction bases outside the gene matches: 7. The germline V gene encodes CDR1 MNHEY and CDR2 SMNVEV (reference sequence). DNA for the CDR3: TGTGCCAGCTCGAGGACTAGCGGAACGGAGCTGTTTTTT. It is translated as CASSRTSGTELFF.

The rearrangement uses TRBV7-9 and TRBJ2-3, with D hard to call. CDR3 size: 12 residues. Trimming shortened V by 5 bases and J by 7 bases, and 10 bases separated the two germline ends. The germline CDR1 and CDR2 sequences are SEHNR and FQNEAQ (reference sequence). The CDR3 region is CASSPRRNTQYF. Written as DNA, the CDR3 is TGTGCCAGCAGCCCAAGACGTAATACGCAGTATTTT.

The chain couples TRBV7-2 to TRBJ1-1; the match to TRBD1 covers 7 bases. Germline values: CDR1 SGHTA, CDR2 FQGNSA. This CDR3 comprises 15 residues. V shed 4 bases and J 1 base; nucleotides not matched to a gene: 6. This CDR3 is CASSSRGRGNTEAFF. CDR3 coding DNA: TGTGCCAGCAGCTCGAGGGGGCGCGGGAACACTGAAGCTTTCTTT.

V and J are TRBV30 and TRBJ1-3; 10 nucleotides match TRBD1. V shed 1 base, J shed 3 bases, and the junction held 12 bases outside the gene matches. The CDR3 extends over 18 amino acids. Germline V gives CDR1 GTSNPN, CDR2 SVGIG (reference sequence). CDR3 nucleotide sequence: TGTGCCTGGAGTGGTTTGTTAAGGGACAGGGGTTTTGGAAACACCATATATTTT. Protein sequence: CAWSGLLRDRGFGNTIYF.

The J gene is TRBJ2-2, the V gene TRBV28, with TRBD2 matching 11 bases. Germline V gene data show CDR1 as MDHEN and CDR2 as SYDVKM. J lost 7 bases, V lost 6 bases, and 7 bases had no gene match. This CDR3 region has 15 residues. The CDR3 nucleotides read TGTGCCAGCAGCCCACTAGCGGGAGTCGTCGGGGAGCTGTTTTTT. Translated: CASSPLAGVVGELFF.

The rearrangement joins TRBV6-5 to TRBJ1-1; 9 positions match TRBD1. This CDR3 comprises 14 residues. Germline CDR1 and CDR2: MNHEY and SVGAGI. V lost 7 bases to trimming and J lost 4 bases; unmatched junction nucleotides: 7. In nucleotides, the CDR3 is TGTGCCAGCAACGTACAGGGGGCGCCCACTGAAGCTTTCTTT. The encoded protein is CASNVQGAPTEAFF.

The table lists this clone with a count of one. The rearrangement joins TRBV5-1 to TRBJ1-2, with D tentatively TRBD1 (5 bases). V lost 0 bases, J lost 4 bases, and 7 bases lay in between. The CDR3 length is 13 residues. Germline CDR1 and CDR2: SGHRS and YFSETQ. CDR3 region: CASSLVGGYGYTF. The CDR3 DNA reads TGCGCCAGCAGCTTGGTCGGGGGCTATGGCTACACCTTC.

The V gene is TRBV2, the J gene TRBJ1-5, with D perhaps TRBD1 (6 bases). CDR3 size: 13 residues. V lost 6 bases and J lost 4, with 10 bases in between. Looked up from germline, CDR1 is SNHLY and CDR2 is FYNNEI. The CDR3 DNA follows: TGTGCCAGCAGAGGGACACTGAATCAGCCCCAGCATTTT. It encodes CASRGTLNQPQHF. Using reference TRBV2 and TRBJ1-5 for the parts outside the CDR3, the full variable domain is EPEVTQTPSHQVTQMGQEVILRCVPISNHLYFYWYRQILGQKVEFLVSFYNNEISEKSEIFDDQFSVERPDGSNFTLKIRSTKLEDSAMYFCASRGTLNQPQHFGDGTRLSIL.

The chain is built from TRBV5-1 and TRBJ2-3; D gene uncertain. This CDR3 spans 14 amino acids. The germline V gene has CDR1 SGHRS and CDR2 YFSETQ. Trimming removed 4 bases from V and 2 bases from J, with 11 bases in between. CDR3 coding DNA: TGCGCCAGCAGCCCGCGACCACCCACAGATACGCAGTATTTT. Its protein product is CASSPRPPTDTQYF.

This clone was seen once. The chain is built from TRBV28 and TRBJ1-5; D might be TRBD1 (6 bases). The CDR3 is 15 amino acids. Deletions cut 8 bases from V and 2 bases from J, with 16 bases between. Germline loops: CDR1 MDHEN, CDR2 SYDVKM. The CDR3 is CASEKQGMGNQPQHF. CDR3 DNA: TGTGCCAGCGAGAAACAGGGAATGGGCAATCAGCCCCAGCATTTT.

The chain recombines TRBV6-5 with TRBJ2-5, with 7 bases aligning to TRBD2. CDR3 size: 15 residues. V was clipped by 3 bases and J by 5 bases; unmatched bases: 9. Germline loops: CDR1 MNHEY, CDR2 SVGAGI. This CDR3 is CASSYSGLGGETQYF. The CDR3 region has the DNA TGTGCCAGCAGTTATTCGGGGCTCGGGGGGGAGACCCAGTACTTC.

This clone has just one count. CDR3 in DNA: TGTGCCAGTCGAACAATCCTAGACAATGAGCAGTTCTTC. Translated: CASRTILDNEQFF. The rearrangement links TRBV27 to TRBJ2-1; D not certain. Trimming left V 9 bases short and J 5 bases short, with 14 bases between. The V gene's germline CDR1 is MNHEY and CDR2 SMNVEV (reference sequence). This CDR3 contains 13 residues.

This clone was observed a single time. The chain uses TRBV18 and TRBJ2-7; 12 bases line up with TRBD2. Germline V gene data show CDR1 as KGHSH and CDR2 as LQKENI. The CDR3 is 17 residues long. V lost 2 bases and J lost 6; bases outside the gene matches: 11. The CDR3 nucleotides read TGTGCCAGCTCACCAGCGACTAGCGGGAGTAACCCCACCGAGCAGTACTTC. Translated: CASSPATSGSNPTEQYF.

The V gene is TRBV5-4, the J gene TRBJ2-2; 12 nucleotides line up with TRBD2. There are 15 residues in the CDR3. CDR1 and CDR2 (germline): SGHNT, YYREEE (reference sequence). Germline trimming cut 4 bases from V and 7 bases from J; bases unmatched to any gene: 5. CDR3 protein: CASSRGLAGNGELFF. CDR3 nucleotides: TGTGCCAGCAGCCGCGGACTAGCGGGAAACGGGGAGCTGTTTTTT.

This chain connects TRBV27 to TRBJ2-7; 9 bases agree with TRBD2. The CDR3 is made up of 13 amino acids. Germline CDR1 reads MNHEY; CDR2 reads SMNVEV (reference sequence). V was pared by 8 bases and J by 3 bases, with 5 bases of the junction left unmatched. This CDR3 reads CASGGRGDYEQYF. In DNA, the CDR3 is TGTGCCAGCGGCGGGAGGGGCGACTACGAGCAGTACTTC.

This clone occurred once. V usage is TRBV5-5 and J usage is TRBJ2-5; D ambiguous. The length of the CDR3 is 16 residues. From germline, CDR1 is SGHKS and CDR2 YYEKEE (reference sequence). Trimming cost V 1 base and J 5 bases, with 18 bases left between them. CDR3 in amino acids: CASSLRISNPVETQYF. The CDR3 bases are TGTGCCAGCAGCTTGCGCATTTCGAACCCTGTGGAGACCCAGTACTTC.

This clone has just a few counts. The V gene is TRBV19, the J gene TRBJ1-1; no definite D call. This CDR3 region has 11 residues. Looked up from germline, CDR1 is LNHDA and CDR2 is SQIVND (reference sequence). Trimming took 7 bases from V and 4 from J, leaving 7 bases between them. This CDR3 is CASTKGTEAFF. The CDR3 DNA is TGTGCCAGTACGAAAGGCACTGAAGCTTTCTTT.

V is TRBV2 and J is TRBJ1-4; D call uncertain. The V end lost 3 bases, the J end lost 8 bases, and 13 bases lay between the germline ends. The CDR3 is 14 amino acids. Germline CDR1 SNHLY, CDR2 FYNNEI. CDR3 sequence reads: CASSEGRPGEKLFF. In DNA, the CDR3 is TGTGCCAGCAGTGAGGGCCGACCGGGGGAAAAACTGTTTTTT.

This clone turned up a few times. The rearrangement joins TRBV30 to TRBJ2-1; D unclear. Trimming shortened V by 1 base and J by 1 base, and 14 bases separated the two germline ends. CDR1 and CDR2 (germline): GTSNPN, SVGIG (reference sequence). This CDR3 spans 16 amino acids. The CDR3 DNA sequence: TGTGCCTGGAGTGGGGGTGGGCCCGGGTCCTACAATGAGCAGTTCTTC. This translates into CAWSGGGPGSYNEQFF.

This chain uses TRBV19 with TRBJ2-2; the match to TRBD2 covers 8 bases. The germline CDR1 and CDR2 sequences are LNHDA and SQIVND (reference sequence). With V trimmed by 2 bases and J by 2 bases, 13 bases remained unmatched. This CDR3 region has 19 residues. CDR3 amino acids: CASSIWAVRSGRNTGELFF. CDR3 nucleotides: TGTGCCAGTAGTATATGGGCAGTGAGAAGCGGGAGAAACACCGGGGAGCTGTTTTTT.

This clone was recorded once. The rearrangement uses TRBV4-2 and TRBJ2-7; TRBD2 matches 8 bases. The ends lost 2 bases at V and 4 bases at J; junction bases unmatched: 7. This CDR3 has 15 residues. Germline lookup yields CDR1 LGHNA and CDR2 YNFKEQ. The CDR3 DNA is TGTGCCAGCAGCCAACAGGAAGCGGGAGCTTACGAGCAGTACTTC. Encoded protein: CASSQQEAGAYEQYF.

The chain carries TRBV5-4 and TRBJ2-7; 7 bases match TRBD2. Germline V gives CDR1 SGHNT, CDR2 YYREEE (reference sequence). V shed 5 bases and J 6 bases; nucleotides not matched to a gene: 8. The CDR3 is 13 amino acids. CDR3 sequence reads: CASSYGLAGEQYF. Here the CDR3 DNA reads TGTGCCAGCAGTTACGGTTTAGCGGGCGAGCAGTACTTC.

This sequence joins TRBV2 and TRBJ2-2, with 10 bases aligning to TRBD1. The germline V gene encodes CDR1 SNHLY and CDR2 FYNNEI. Losses at the gene ends were 5 bases for V and 7 bases for J; bases not matched to a gene: 10. This CDR3 is 16 amino acids long. The CDR3 loop is CASSPPGQGTGGELFF. Written as DNA, the CDR3 is TGTGCCAGCAGTCCACCGGGACAGGGGACCGGCGGGGAGCTGTTTTTT.

CDR3 nucleotides: TGTGCCAGCAGAGCGCGCCTGAGAAACTCCTACAATGAGCAGTTCTTC. Residues: CASRARLRNSYNEQFF. J is TRBJ2-1 and V is TRBV28; no firm D call. Germline loops: CDR1 MDHEN, CDR2 SYDVKM. V was pared by 6 bases and J by 0 bases, with 15 bases between. The CDR3 totals 16 residues. The full variable domain, rest sourced from reference TRBV28 and TRBJ2-1, is DVKVTQSSRYLVKRTGEKVFLECVQDMDHENMFWYRQDPGLGLRLIYFSYDVKMKEKGDIPEGYSVSREKKERFSLILESASTNQTSMYLCASRARLRNSYNEQFFGPGTRLTVL.